The 25 T cell receptor beta chains below come from one sample, sequenced in a study of blood T cells in healthy people across ages. A second PCR of roughly 7 to 11 cycles used a sample-barcoded 5' primer and a J-beta primer mix. Using its own MiXCR run on the 5' RACE reads, TCRdb lists one record per CDR3 protein. The repertoire holds hundreds of thousands of distinct CDR3 sequences, with just over 55% as singletons. The sequenced sample was blood. The origin of the receptors is a middle-aged man in good health.

This clonotype was found a few times. The chain recombines TRBV12-3 or TRBV12-4 with TRBJ2-1; 8 nucleotides line up with TRBD2. With V trimmed by 2 bases and J by 8 bases, 2 bases remained unmatched. The CDR3 contains 13 residues. CDR3 coding DNA: TGTGCCAGCAGTTTATCGGGGGGGTATGAGCAGTTCTTC. Amino acids: CASSLSGGYEQFF.

V gene TRBV18 combines with J gene TRBJ1-6; a possible D gene is TRBD1 (6 bases). The CDR3 has 15 residues. Trimming shortened V by 3 bases and J by 9 bases, and 15 bases separated the two germline ends. Germline V gene sequence: CDR1 KGHSH, CDR2 LQKENI. DNA of the CDR3: TGTGCCAGCTCACCCAGGACAGCTATGAGTTCACCCCTCCACTTT. Amino acids: CASSPRTAMSSPLHF.

The chain has TRBV28 and TRBJ2-1; TRBD2 matches 14 bases. Trimming took 6 bases from V and 9 from J; bases not matched to a gene: 10. The CDR3 sequence is 16 residues long. CDR1 is MDHEN and CDR2 is SYDVKM in the germline V gene. The CDR3 here is CASRYRKTSGRGEQFF. CDR3 coding DNA: TGTGCCAGCAGATATCGAAAGACTAGCGGGAGGGGTGAGCAGTTCTTC. Full variable domain (remainder filled in from reference TRBV28 and TRBJ2-1): DVKVTQSSRYLVKRTGEKVFLECVQDMDHENMFWYRQDPGLGLRLIYFSYDVKMKEKGDIPEGYSVSREKKERFSLILESASTNQTSMYLCASRYRKTSGRGEQFFGPGTRLTVL.

This sequence joins TRBV4-3 and TRBJ1-4; possibly TRBD1 for D (5 bases). V gave up 1 base and J gave up 0 bases, with 15 bases separating them. Per germline, CDR1 LGHNA and CDR2 YSLEER. The CDR3 is 18 residues long. The CDR3, as DNA: TGCGCCAGCAGCCAAGTGAATCCAGGGAGAGCAACTAATGAAAAACTGTTTTTT. Encoded protein: CASSQVNPGRATNEKLFF.

The CDR3 spells CTSSLVLAGGHLRTDTQYF. CDR3 nucleotide sequence: TGTACCAGCAGCCTGGTCCTAGCGGGGGGCCATCTACGCACAGATACGCAGTATTTT. The V gene is TRBV7-2, the J gene TRBJ2-3; 11 bases line up with TRBD2. V gave up 5 bases and J gave up 1 base; unmatched junction bases: 14. This CDR3 is built from 19 residues. Germline V gene data show CDR1 as SGHTA and CDR2 as FQGNSA.

This chain links TRBV12-3 or TRBV12-4 with TRBJ2-3, with TRBD2 matching 7 bases. The CDR3 consists of 14 residues. The trim removed 8 bases at V and 2 bases at J, leaving 7 bases unmatched. The DNA for the CDR3 is TGTGCCAGCCGTCCCGGGGGGTCCACAGATACGCAGTATTTT. It specifies CASRPGGSTDTQYF.

This clonotype has only one observation. The genes are TRBV24-1 and TRBJ2-5, with D possibly matching TRBD2 (6 bases). This CDR3 has 13 amino acids. The germline gives CDR1 KGHDR, CDR2 SFDVKD. Trimming stripped 9 bases from V and 10 bases from J, with 20 bases between. CDR3 residues: CATAAQGLGGQYF. In DNA, the CDR3 is TGTGCCACCGCCGCGCAGGGACTCGGGGGCCAGTACTTC.

V usage is TRBV3-1 and J usage is TRBJ2-2; TRBD2 aligns across 8 bases. The germline gives CDR1 LGHDT, CDR2 YNNKEL (reference sequence). The CDR3 spans 17 residues. V lost 0 bases, J lost 4 bases, and 7 bases stayed unmatched. The CDR3 nucleotides read TGTGCCAGCAGCCAAGATCTGGTAGCGGGGCGCACCGGGGAGCTGTTTTTT. Translation: CASSQDLVAGRTGELFF.

This clonotype appeared once. V gene TRBV7-2 combines with J gene TRBJ2-1, with D unclear. Trimming took off 1 base at V and 4 bases at J, with 11 bases between the two ends. In germline, CDR1 is SGHTA, CDR2 FQGNSA. This CDR3 is built from 15 residues. The CDR3 sequence is CASSLDGQRYNEQFF. Written as DNA, the CDR3 is TGTGCCAGCAGCTTAGATGGGCAGCGTTACAATGAGCAGTTCTTC.

The chain carries TRBV7-2 and TRBJ1-3; D unresolved. Looked up from germline, CDR1 is SGHTA and CDR2 is FQGNSA. This CDR3 contains 14 residues. V was shortened by 8 bases and J by 0 bases, with 11 bases between the two germline ends. CDR3 bases: TGTGCCAGCTCCCGTAGCGGCTCTGGAAACACCATATATTTT. Protein sequence: CASSRSGSGNTIYF. Full variable domain (missing parts from reference TRBV7-2 and TRBJ1-3): GAGVSQSPSNKVTEKGKDVELRCDPISGHTALYWYRQSLGQGLEFLIYFQGNSAPDKSGLPSDRFSAERTGGSVSTLTIQRTQQEDSAVYLCASSRSGSGNTIYFGEGSWLTVV.

There are many counts of this clonotype. This chain connects TRBV7-2 to TRBJ1-4; TRBD1 is a possible D gene (6 bases). The germline V and J ends were trimmed by 4 bases and 8 bases, with 11 bases remaining between them. Germline V gene data show CDR1 as SGHTA and CDR2 as FQGNSA. This CDR3 has 13 amino acids. CDR3 protein: CASSSSDREKLFF. The CDR3 region has the DNA TGTGCCAGCAGCTCGTCGGACAGAGAAAAACTGTTTTTT.

The rearrangement links TRBV3-1 to TRBJ2-7; D not resolved. The CDR3 consists of 14 residues. Germline V gene sequence: CDR1 LGHDT, CDR2 YNNKEL (reference sequence). Trimming shortened V by 1 base and J by 7 bases, and 14 bases separated the two germline ends. The CDR3 sequence is CASSQARIHNEQYF. DNA for the CDR3: TGTGCCAGCAGCCAAGCCAGGATCCACAATGAGCAGTACTTC.

The chain joins TRBV12-3 or TRBV12-4 to TRBJ1-6, with D uncertain. CDR3 length equals 14 residues. Trimming pared 3 bases from V and 7 bases from J, leaving 10 bases between. The CDR3 loop reads CASSLCSRNSPLHF. DNA of the CDR3: TGTGCCAGCAGTTTGTGCTCGCGAAATTCACCCCTCCACTTT.

This clonotype appeared once. This chain links TRBV27 with TRBJ1-6; D possibly corresponds to TRBD1 (5 bases). Trimming took 5 bases from V and 10 from J, leaving 9 bases between them. Germline loops: CDR1 MNHEY, CDR2 SMNVEV (reference sequence). The CDR3 sequence is 12 residues long. This chain's CDR3 is CASSVRESPLHF. CDR3 DNA sequence: TGTGCCAGCAGTGTCAGGGAGTCACCCCTCCACTTT.

The chain has TRBV27 and TRBJ2-1, with 8 bases fitting TRBD2. Germline-derived CDR1 and CDR2 are MNHEY and SMNVEV (reference sequence). There are 14 residues in the CDR3. V shed 5 bases, J shed 5 bases, and the junction held 5 bases outside the gene matches. The CDR3 region has the DNA TGTGCCAGCAGTACGCGGGGGGTGGACAATGAGCAGTTCTTC. This codes for CASSTRGVDNEQFF.

V gene TRBV25-1 combines with J gene TRBJ1-2, with 7 bases identical to TRBD1. After removal of 1 base from V and 2 bases from J, the junction contained 1 base not matched to a gene. Germline lookup yields CDR1 MGHDK and CDR2 SYGVNS. The CDR3 extends over 14 amino acids. CDR3 in amino acids: CASSEWDSNYGYTF. The CDR3 DNA is TGTGCCAGCAGTGAATGGGACAGCAACTATGGCTACACCTTC.

The chain links TRBV6-5 to TRBJ2-3; TRBD2 aligns across 8 bases. The CDR3 is 16 residues long. V gave up 6 bases and J gave up 2 bases; unmatched junction bases: 10. Germline V CDR1 and CDR2: MNHEY, SVGAGI. DNA of the CDR3: TGTGCCAGCAGGCGCGGGGTAGCGGGGTACACAGATACGCAGTATTTT. Translated, it gives CASRRGVAGYTDTQYF.

The chain employs TRBV7-2 and TRBJ2-1; 9 bases fit TRBD2. CDR1 and CDR2 (germline): SGHTA, FQGNSA. V trimming: 8 bases; J trimming: 7 bases; junction bases outside the gene matches: 18. The CDR3 spans 17 residues. CDR3 nucleotides: TGTGCCAGCGCCCAGCCAGCGGGAGGAAGAGTAGGGAATGAGCAGTTCTTC. It encodes CASAQPAGGRVGNEQFF.

This clonotype showed up many times. The chain has TRBV7-9 and TRBJ2-6; no definite D call. Germline values: CDR1 SEHNR, CDR2 FQNEAQ (reference sequence). CDR3 size: 13 residues. Trimming stripped 1 base from V and 4 bases from J, with 2 bases between. The CDR3, as DNA: TGTGCCAGCAGCTTAGTCGGGGCCAACGTCCTGACTTTC. This gives the protein CASSLVGANVLTF.

This clonotype occurred a few times. The chain combines TRBV29-1 with TRBJ2-3; 10 bases fit TRBD2. Germline CDR1 is SQVTM and CDR2 is ANQGSEA. The CDR3 is 14 amino acids. V shed 3 bases and J 6 bases; nucleotides not matched to a gene: 6. The CDR3 DNA follows: TGCAGCGTTGACAAAGCGGGAGGGGCCGATACGCAGTATTTT. This sequence encodes CSVDKAGGADTQYF.

The V and J genes are TRBV12-3 or TRBV12-4 and TRBJ2-7; D unresolved. This CDR3 has 14 residues. V shed 3 bases and J shed 0 bases, with 9 bases lying between them. The CDR3 reads CASSFRPLSYEQYF. The DNA for the CDR3 is TGTGCCAGCAGTTTCAGGCCGCTCTCCTACGAGCAGTACTTC.

This clonotype was detected only once. The chain is built from TRBV25-1 and TRBJ1-2, with D possibly TRBD1 on 6 matching bases. The CDR3 is made up of 13 amino acids. CDR1 and CDR2 from the germline V gene are MGHDK and SYGVNS. V was trimmed by 6 bases and J by 4 bases, leaving 12 bases between them. CDR3 region: CASRKTGLYGYTF. The CDR3 DNA reads TGTGCCAGCAGGAAGACAGGACTCTATGGCTACACCTTC.

This clonotype has a handful of counts. The rearrangement uses TRBV10-3 and TRBJ2-7; 8 bases line up with TRBD1. CDR3 length: 15 amino acids. Germline V gene data show CDR1 as ENHRY and CDR2 as SYGVKD. V gave up 0 bases and J gave up 5 bases; unmatched junction bases: 6. The CDR3 sequence: CAISESGQGAHEQYF. CDR3 DNA sequence: TGTGCCATCAGTGAGTCGGGGCAGGGGGCTCACGAGCAGTACTTC.

CDR3 residues: CASQDRPYEQYF. In nucleotides, the CDR3 is TGTGCCAGCCAAGACAGACCCTACGAGCAGTACTTC. V and J are TRBV7-9 and TRBJ2-7, with TRBD1 as a possible D gene (5 bases). Trimming cost V 8 bases and J 2 bases, with 10 bases left between them. Germline V gene sequence: CDR1 SEHNR, CDR2 FQNEAQ (reference sequence). This CDR3 comprises 12 residues.

The chain has TRBV10-3 and TRBJ2-5; TRBD2 aligns across 11 bases. With V trimmed by 3 bases and J by 2 bases, 5 bases remained unmatched. The CDR3 runs 16 residues. Germline CDR1 ENHRY, CDR2 SYGVKD. CDR3 region: CAISDLAGGEQETQYF. CDR3 DNA sequence: TGTGCCATCAGTGACCTAGCGGGGGGTGAGCAAGAGACCCAGTACTTC.